This T cell receptor beta chain stems from a study of blood T cell repertoires in COVID-19. Background on the study: PBMCs, B-cell-depleted T cells, or T cells were the source of the cDNA or gDNA that made up the material.

This CDR3 spans 14 amino acids. Trimming left V 1 base short and J 0 bases short, with 6 bases between. Germline CDR1 LGHNT, CDR2 FRNRAP. Some clones are missing from TCRdb's copy, which holds only in-frame ones; the method was immunoSEQ multiplex PCR. Here the sample spans approximately 200,000 clones, 80% to 90% being singletons. This TCR was recovered from a man younger than 45 with COVID-19, enrolled during active disease. V usage is TRBV12-5 and J usage is TRBJ1-1; D is uncertain. The sequencing input was peripheral blood. The CDR3 loop is CASGLGQMNTEAFF. The CDR3 coding sequence is TGTGCTAGTGGTTTGGGGCAGATGAACACTGAAGCTTTCTTT.